This is a list of T cell receptor beta chains from one sample in a study of blood T cell repertoires in COVID-19. TCRdb's table, derived via immunoSEQ multiplex PCR, lists solely in-frame clones and lacks some. The data contain 95,000 to 150,000 clones, 83% of them singletons. Material for sequencing was peripheral blood. The receptors originated from a man older than 75 with active or convalescent COVID-19. Both conserved end residues are part of each CDR3. A D gene is named only where the DNA matches it firmly. The size of a clone is reported for some rows only, either as once, few or many, or as a class for expanded clones.

abundance: -; v_gene: TRBV6-2/TRBV6-3; len: 17; d_gene: TRBD1; j_gene: TRBJ1-1; CDR3aa: CASSYKFGTGGNTEAFF; CDR3nt: TGTGCCAGCAGTTACAAGTTTGGGACAGGGGGCAACACTGAAGCTTTCTTT
abundance: -; v_gene: TRBV5-1; len: 16; d_gene: TRBD1; j_gene: TRBJ1-4; CDR3aa: CASSTGTGEQGEKLFF; CDR3nt: TGCGCCAGCAGCACAGGGACAGGGGAGCAAGGTGAAAAACTGTTTTTT
abundance: -; v_gene: TRBV5-1; len: 16; d_gene: TRBD2; j_gene: TRBJ2-1; CDR3aa: CASSLPSGGLNNEQFF; CDR3nt: TGCGCCAGCAGCTTACCTAGCGGGGGGCTAAACAATGAGCAGTTCTTC
abundance: -; v_gene: TRBV4-1; len: 17; d_gene: -; j_gene: TRBJ1-2; CDR3aa: CASSQVGAGKPDYGYTF; CDR3nt: TGCGCCAGCAGCCAAGTCGGGGCGGGAAAACCCGACTATGGCTACACCTTC
abundance: -; v_gene: TRBV10-3; len: 17; d_gene: TRBD2; j_gene: TRBJ2-1; CDR3aa: CAISESIGGSSYNEQFF; CDR3nt: TGTGCCATCAGTGAGTCCATCGGGGGGAGCTCCTACAATGAGCAGTTCTTC
abundance: -; v_gene: TRBV19; len: 15; d_gene: -; j_gene: TRBJ2-7; CDR3aa: CASSISRAGSYEQYF; CDR3nt: TGTGCCAGTAGTATAAGTAGAGCGGGCTCCTACGAGCAGTACTTC
abundance: -; v_gene: TRBV5-1; len: 17; d_gene: TRBD2; j_gene: TRBJ2-3; CDR3aa: CASSLGLAGQYTDTQYF; CDR3nt: TGCGCCAGCAGCTTGGGACTAGCCGGGCAGTACACAGATACGCAGTATTTT
abundance: -; v_gene: TRBV5-1; len: 15; d_gene: TRBD1; j_gene: TRBJ2-2; CDR3aa: CASSQGVTNTGELFF; CDR3nt: TGCGCCAGCAGTCAGGGGGTGACGAACACCGGGGAGCTGTTTTTT
abundance: -; v_gene: TRBV12-3/TRBV12-4; len: 13; d_gene: -; j_gene: TRBJ2-7; CDR3aa: CASRLTPSYEQYF; CDR3nt: TGTGCCAGCAGACTGACTCCGTCCTACGAGCAGTACTTC
abundance: -; v_gene: TRBV30; len: 12; d_gene: -; j_gene: TRBJ1-1; CDR3aa: CAWSRSGTEAFF; CDR3nt: TGTGCCTGGAGTAGATCGGGGACTGAAGCTTTCTTT
abundance: -; v_gene: TRBV3-1/TRBV3-2; len: 15; d_gene: -; j_gene: TRBJ2-7; CDR3aa: CASSQDGARGYEQYF; CDR3nt: TGTGCCAGCAGCCAAGATGGCGCTAGAGGGTACGAGCAGTACTTC
abundance: -; v_gene: TRBV7-3; len: 16; d_gene: TRBD1; j_gene: TRBJ2-2; CDR3aa: CASSLIGTGRDGELFF; CDR3nt: TGTGCCAGCAGCCTGATTGGGACAGGGCGAGACGGGGAGCTGTTTTTT
abundance: -; v_gene: TRBV6-2/TRBV6-3; len: 14; d_gene: TRBD1; j_gene: TRBJ1-1; CDR3aa: CASSRTGEGTEAFF; CDR3nt: TGTGCCAGCAGCCGGACAGGGGAGGGCACTGAAGCTTTCTTT
abundance: -; v_gene: TRBV19; len: 14; d_gene: -; j_gene: TRBJ2-7; CDR3aa: CASSIRGGLGEQYF; CDR3nt: TGTGCCAGTAGTATCAGGGGCGGATTGGGGGAGCAGTACTTC
abundance: -; v_gene: TRBV27; len: 14; d_gene: TRBD1; j_gene: TRBJ1-2; CDR3aa: CASSRQGMGYGYTF; CDR3nt: TGTGCCAGCAGTCGACAGGGCATGGGCTATGGCTACACCTTC
abundance: -; v_gene: TRBV4-3; len: 14; d_gene: -; j_gene: TRBJ1-2; CDR3aa: CASSQGRRGYGYTF; CDR3nt: TGCGCCAGCAGCCAAGGGCGGCGAGGCTATGGCTACACCTTC
abundance: -; v_gene: TRBV28; len: 16; d_gene: -; j_gene: TRBJ1-6; CDR3aa: CASSLRWGAGNSPLHF; CDR3nt: TGTGCCAGCAGTCTCCGGTGGGGTGCGGGGAATTCACCCCTCCACTTT
abundance: -; v_gene: TRBV15; len: 13; d_gene: -; j_gene: TRBJ2-7; CDR3aa: CATSRGQGGEQYF; CDR3nt: TGTGCCACCAGCAGAGGTCAGGGGGGAGAGCAGTACTTC
abundance: -; v_gene: TRBV2; len: 13; d_gene: -; j_gene: TRBJ1-5; CDR3aa: CASSAQSNQPQHF; CDR3nt: TGTGCCAGCAGTGCTCAGAGCAATCAGCCCCAGCATTTT
abundance: -; v_gene: TRBV9; len: 12; d_gene: -; j_gene: TRBJ2-1; CDR3aa: CASSPRLDEQFF; CDR3nt: TGTGCCAGCAGCCCCCGGTTGGATGAGCAGTTCTTC
abundance: few; v_gene: TRBV5-1; len: 15; d_gene: TRBD1; j_gene: TRBJ1-5; CDR3aa: CASSPTGQENQPQHF; CDR3nt: TGCGCCAGCAGCCCCACGGGACAGGAAAATCAGCCCCAGCATTTT
abundance: -; v_gene: TRBV18; len: 15; d_gene: -; j_gene: TRBJ1-1; CDR3aa: CASSNPYRKNTEAFF; CDR3nt: TGTGCCAGCTCAAATCCTTACAGGAAGAACACTGAAGCTTTCTTT
abundance: -; v_gene: TRBV7-9; len: 12; d_gene: -; j_gene: TRBJ2-1; CDR3aa: CASSLVSYEQFF; CDR3nt: TGTGCCAGCAGCTTAGTGTCCTATGAGCAGTTCTTC
abundance: -; v_gene: TRBV12-3/TRBV12-4; len: 12; d_gene: TRBD1; j_gene: TRBJ1-5; CDR3aa: CASKQGTQPQHF; CDR3nt: TGTGCCAGCAAACAGGGGACTCAGCCCCAGCATTTT
abundance: -; v_gene: TRBV27; len: 12; d_gene: TRBD1; j_gene: TRBJ2-7; CDR3aa: CCEQGASYEQYF; CDR3nt: TGTTGCGAGCAGGGGGCGTCCTACGAGCAGTACTTC